This entry lists 25 T cell receptor beta chains sequenced from one sample in a study of T cell changes during pregnancy in multiple sclerosis (dated by TCRdb to between 2017 and 2020). The library was prepared using the immunoSEQ multiplex PCR assay. In TCRdb, the immuneACCESS table is reduced to in-frame sequences with V and J assigned. These tables do not hold every clone; where another copy was compared, an unresolved V gene accounts for under half, and the others remain unexplained. The sample table shows under 70,000 clones, and 90% to 95% are seen once. The ten top clones hold 1% to 1.5% of the sample. The sequencing here drew on peripheral blood, taken after pregnancy. These receptors all stem from a female donor in good health, enrolled as a control in a pregnancy study.

The chain couples TRBV6-6 to TRBJ2-1; possibly TRBD2 for D (6 bases). This CDR3 comprises 14 residues. Trimming took off 8 bases at V and 4 bases at J, with 15 bases between the two ends. Germline V gives CDR1 MNHNY, CDR2 SVGAGI (reference sequence). Here the CDR3 reads CASRWVAEYNEQFF. The CDR3 DNA follows: TGTGCCAGCCGCTGGGTAGCGGAATACAATGAGCAGTTCTTC.

This chain uses TRBV6-5 with TRBJ1-5, with no clear D. CDR3 length: 13 amino acids. Trimming pared 6 bases from V and 6 bases from J, leaving 12 bases between. The germline CDR1 and CDR2 sequences are MNHEY and SVGAGI. The CDR3 DNA is TGTGCCAGCAGGAGGGTGCTGGGTCAGCCCCAGCATTTT. It codes for CASRRVLGQPQHF.

The V call is TRBV6-1, the J call TRBJ1-1, with TRBD1 identical over 10 bases. Trimming cost V 6 bases and J 2 bases; bases outside gene matches: 6. CDR3 length: 15 amino acids. The germline CDR1 and CDR2 sequences are MNHNS and SASEGT. The CDR3 DNA reads as TGTGCCAGCAGCCGGGACAGGGGTCGTAACACTGAAGCTTTCTTT. This sequence encodes CASSRDRGRNTEAFF.

The chain is built from TRBV7-2 and TRBJ1-1; D is ambiguous. V lost 1 base, J lost 0 bases, and 6 bases lay in between. The CDR3 consists of 14 residues. The V gene's germline CDR1 is SGHTA and CDR2 FQGNSA. CDR3 DNA: TGTGCCAGCAGCTTAGTTCGGGTGAACACTGAAGCTTTCTTT. Translated, it gives CASSLVRVNTEAFF.

The chain employs TRBV7-9 and TRBJ1-4; TRBD1 aligns across 9 bases. There are 14 residues in the CDR3. The germline V gene encodes CDR1 SEHNR and CDR2 FQNEAQ (reference sequence). Trimming at V came to 3 bases and at J to 8 bases, leaving 4 bases not matched to a gene. The CDR3 here is CASSLGQGGEKLFF. Written as DNA, the CDR3 is TGTGCCAGCAGCTTGGGACAGGGTGGAGAAAAACTGTTTTTT. Based on the CDR3 plus reference TRBV7-9 and TRBJ1-4, the full variable domain is DTGVSQNPRHKITKRGQNVTFRCDPISEHNRLYWYRQTLGQGPEFLTYFQNEAQLEKSRLLSDRFSAERPKGSFSTLEIQRTEQGDSAMYLCASSLGQGGEKLFFGSGTQLSVL.

The table lists this clone with a count of one. The chain is built from TRBV29-1 and TRBJ1-1; 8 bases map to TRBD1. Germline V gene lookup returns CDR1 SQVTM and CDR2 ANQGSEA. The CDR3 length is 12 residues. V gave up 7 bases and J gave up 4 bases; unmatched junction bases: 5. CDR3 protein: CSGTTGGTEAFF. In DNA, the CDR3 is TGCAGCGGTACAACAGGGGGCACTGAAGCTTTCTTT.

Worth noting for this clone: Mismatch with germline at one junction end may stem from a read error. The chain has TRBV6-5 and TRBJ2-7; D possibly corresponds to TRBD2 (6 bases). CDR3 length: 12 amino acids. Germline CDR1 MNHEY, CDR2 SVGAGI. For the CDR3, the DNA is TGTGCCAGCAGGTCTGGGACTGATCGGGATCTATTC. The encoded protein is CASRSGTDRDLF.

The V and J genes are TRBV4-1 and TRBJ1-5; TRBD1 matches 10 bases. Germline CDR1 is MGHRA and CDR2 is YSYEKL. V was clipped by 3 bases and J by 5 bases; unmatched bases: 7. CDR3 size: 16 residues. CDR3 DNA: TGCGCCAGCAGCCATTCAGGACAGGGGGAGTATCAGCCCCAGCATTTT. It translates to CASSHSGQGEYQPQHF.

The chain links TRBV19 to TRBJ1-2; TRBD1 aligns across 8 bases. Germline assignment: CDR1 LNHDA and CDR2 SQIVND (reference sequence). V was pared by 2 bases and J by 4 bases, with 15 bases of the junction left unmatched. The CDR3 has 18 amino acids. CDR3: CASSISKWTGSFGYGYTF. The CDR3 DNA sequence: TGTGCCAGTAGTATATCGAAGTGGACAGGGTCTTTTGGCTATGGCTACACCTTC.

This clone showed up just once. This chain connects TRBV4-3 to TRBJ1-4; D is undetermined. There are 13 residues in the CDR3. Germline values: CDR1 LGHNA, CDR2 YSLEER. V lost 1 base and J lost 14, with 14 bases in between. The CDR3 DNA reads TGCGCCAGCAGCCAAGTTGCGGACTCGTCCCTGTTTTTT. Amino acids: CASSQVADSSLFF.

The chain carries TRBV7-9 and TRBJ1-1; D not resolved. Per germline, CDR1 SEHNR and CDR2 FQNEAQ (reference sequence). The ends were cut back, 8 bases at V and 5 bases at J, with 12 bases in the middle. This CDR3 comprises 12 residues. The CDR3 protein is CASVASSTEAFF. In DNA form, the CDR3 reads TGTGCCAGCGTGGCTTCTAGTACTGAAGCTTTCTTT.

This clone was seen just once. The genes are TRBV4-3 and TRBJ2-7, with 8 nucleotides matching TRBD1. The germline V gene encodes CDR1 LGHNA and CDR2 YSLEER. Losses at the gene ends were 2 bases for V and 3 bases for J; bases not matched to a gene: 3. The CDR3 loop spans 14 amino acids. The CDR3, as DNA: TGCGCCAGCAGCCAAAGACAGGGGAACTACGAGCAGTACTTC. It is translated as CASSQRQGNYEQYF.

The chain has TRBV19 and TRBJ2-5; no definite D call. Trimming pared 3 bases from V and 0 bases from J, leaving 8 bases between. Germline V lookup: CDR1 LNHDA, CDR2 SQIVND (reference sequence). The CDR3 contains 14 residues. The CDR3 loop is CASSILAYQETQYF. CDR3 coding DNA: TGTGCCAGTAGTATTCTGGCTTACCAAGAGACCCAGTACTTC.

This CDR3 is CAWETSYQETQYF. The DNA for the CDR3 is TGTGCCTGGGAAACTAGTTACCAAGAGACCCAGTACTTC. This chain links TRBV30 with TRBJ2-5, with D tentatively TRBD2 (5 bases). Germline lookup yields CDR1 GTSNPN and CDR2 SVGIG (reference sequence). With 5 bases removed from V and 0 bases from J, the gap between germline ends came to 10 bases. This CDR3 region has 13 residues.

The chain joins TRBV11-3 to TRBJ1-1, with 7 positions matching TRBD1. Per the germline V gene, CDR1 is SGHNT and CDR2 is YENEEA. The CDR3 covers 15 residues. V trimming: 0 bases; J trimming: 0 bases; junction bases outside the gene matches: 1. The DNA for the CDR3 is TGTGCCAGCAGCTTAGAAGGACAGGTGAACACTGAAGCTTTCTTT. Translating it yields CASSLEGQVNTEAFF.

V and J are TRBV4-1 and TRBJ2-5, with TRBD2 matching 10 bases. This CDR3 comprises 15 residues. V was clipped by 5 bases and J by 1 base; unmatched bases: 4. Germline CDR1 reads MGHRA; CDR2 reads YSYEKL. The CDR3 DNA reads as TGCGCCAGCAGCTTAGCGGGGGGACGCCAAGAGACCCAGTACTTC. Its protein product is CASSLAGGRQETQYF.

The V call is TRBV5-6, the J call TRBJ2-1; TRBD2 agrees at 9 bases. Germline-derived CDR1 and CDR2 are SGHDT and YYEEEE. The CDR3 has 15 amino acids. With 2 bases clipped from V and 8 bases from J, the junction kept 8 bases outside the gene matches. This CDR3 is CASSLWAGGPHEQFF. CDR3 DNA sequence: TGTGCCAGCAGCTTATGGGCGGGGGGGCCGCATGAGCAGTTCTTC.

V gene TRBV11-3 combines with J gene TRBJ2-5; possible D gene TRBD2, 5 bases. This CDR3 contains 14 residues. Germline V gives CDR1 SGHNT, CDR2 YENEEA. Between the trimmed V and J ends, which lost 5 bases and 5 bases, there was a span of 15 bases. CDR3 in DNA: TGTGCCAGCAGCCAGCGGAACTGGCCGGAGACCCAGTACTTC. Residues: CASSQRNWPETQYF.

The chain combines TRBV2 with TRBJ1-2; 12 bases fit TRBD1. The J segment lost 7 bases and the V segment lost 6 bases, leaving 6 bases of the junction unmatched. This CDR3 region has 14 residues. In germline, CDR1 is SNHLY, CDR2 FYNNEI. The CDR3 spells CASSLRDRGLGYTF. Written as DNA, the CDR3 is TGTGCCAGCAGCCTTCGGGACAGGGGGCTTGGCTACACCTTC.

The rearrangement joins TRBV9 to TRBJ1-1, with 10 bases that match TRBD1. Germline CDR1 SGDLS, CDR2 YYNGEE. J was trimmed by 4 bases and V by 0 bases; bases with no gene match: 0. The length of the CDR3 is 14 residues. CDR3 nucleotide sequence: TGTGCCAGCAGCGTAGGGACAGGGGGCACTGAAGCTTTCTTT. It codes for CASSVGTGGTEAFF.

V and J are TRBV5-4 and TRBJ2-7; 8 nucleotides align to TRBD1. Germline V gene sequence: CDR1 SGHNT, CDR2 YYREEE (reference sequence). V lost 4 bases to trimming and J lost 4 bases; unmatched junction nucleotides: 7. This CDR3 has 14 residues. In DNA form, the CDR3 reads TGTGCCAGCAGCATTAGGACAGGGAGGTACGAGCAGTACTTC. This codes for CASSIRTGRYEQYF.

The chain uses TRBV18 and TRBJ1-1; 7 nucleotides agree with TRBD1. J gave up 4 bases and V 2 bases, and 1 base lay outside the gene matches. Germline V gives CDR1 KGHSH, CDR2 LQKENI. This CDR3 contains 13 residues. The CDR3 region is CASSPSGGTEAFF. The CDR3 DNA reads TGTGCCAGCTCACCATCAGGGGGCACTGAAGCTTTCTTT.

The rearrangement joins TRBV4-1 to TRBJ2-1; D possibly corresponds to TRBD2 (6 bases). Trimming removed 4 bases at V and 6 bases at J, with 22 bases between. The germline V gene has CDR1 MGHRA and CDR2 YSYEKL. The CDR3 sequence is 17 residues long. Here the CDR3 reads CASSPGVARRLSNEQFF. The CDR3 DNA reads TGCGCCAGCAGCCCGGGGGTAGCGCGGCGACTATCCAATGAGCAGTTCTTC.

The rearrangement uses TRBV7-2 and TRBJ1-1, with TRBD1 as a possible D gene (5 bases). The CDR3 is 15 residues long. Trimming removed 4 bases from V and 4 bases from J, with 16 bases in between. The V gene's germline CDR1 is SGHTA and CDR2 FQGNSA. The CDR3 coding sequence is TGTGCCAGCAGCTCCCACCTAGACAGCTTCACTGAAGCTTTCTTT. The encoded protein is CASSSHLDSFTEAFF. Supplemented by reference TRBV7-2 and TRBJ1-1, the full variable domain reads GAGVSQSPSNKVTEKGKDVELRCDPISGHTALYWYRQSLGQGLEFLIYFQGNSAPDKSGLPSDRFSAERTGGSVSTLTIQRTQQEDSAVYLCASSSHLDSFTEAFFGQGTRLTVV.

The chain recombines TRBV11-2 with TRBJ1-4; D might be TRBD1 (5 bases). The germline gives CDR1 SGHAT, CDR2 FQNNGV. V gave up 5 bases and J gave up 1 base, with 17 bases separating them. This CDR3 is built from 17 residues. The CDR3 loop is CASSPNSGVGTNEKLFF. In nucleotides, the CDR3 is TGTGCCAGCAGCCCCAACTCGGGGGTCGGAACTAATGAAAAACTGTTTTTT.